The 27 T cell receptor beta chains in this list originate from one sample, sequenced in a study of blood T cell repertoires in COVID-19. Libraries were prepared by immunoSEQ multiplex PCR; TCRdb keeps only in-frame clonotypes and omits some of them. The data contain 70,000 to 90,000 clones, about 82% of them singletons. What was sequenced was peripheral blood. Every receptor here comes from a man between 45 and 60 years old with active COVID-19.

The chain is built from TRBV5-1 and TRBJ2-2, with D uncertain. CDR3 length: 14 residues. Between the trimmed V and J ends, which lost 4 bases and 1 base, there was a span of 8 bases. Germline CDR1 is SGHRS and CDR2 is YFSETQ. The CDR3 DNA follows: TGCGCCAGCAGCCCCCGAGGGAACACCGGGGAGCTGTTTTTT. Encoded protein: CASSPRGNTGELFF.

This sequence joins TRBV27 and TRBJ2-3; 8 bases agree with TRBD2. Germline V CDR1 and CDR2: MNHEY, SMNVEV (reference sequence). After removal of 6 bases from V and 4 bases from J, the junction contained 3 bases not matched to a gene. The CDR3 spans 13 residues. CDR3 sequence reads: CASRGLGADTQYF. The CDR3 bases are TGTGCCAGCAGGGGACTAGGTGCAGATACGCAGTATTTT.

The chain is built from TRBV6-6 and TRBJ2-5; 14 bases match TRBD2. The CDR3 is made up of 16 amino acids. V dropped 5 bases and J dropped 4; count of bases not matched to a gene: 6. CDR1 is MNHNY and CDR2 is SVGAGI in the germline V gene (reference sequence). For the CDR3, the DNA is TGTGCCAGCAGTACAGGGACTAGCGGGGGAGGAGAGACCCAGTACTTC. Its protein product is CASSTGTSGGGETQYF.

This rearrangement joins TRBV5-1 to TRBJ2-1; 8 bases are shared with TRBD1. J gave up 0 bases and V 4 bases, and 6 bases lay outside the gene matches. Germline V CDR1 and CDR2: SGHRS, YFSETQ. The CDR3 sequence is 16 residues long. CDR3 residues: CASSTITGGSYNEQFF. The CDR3 nucleotides are TGCGCCAGCAGCACCATCACAGGGGGCTCCTACAATGAGCAGTTCTTC.

The J gene is TRBJ2-5, the V gene TRBV29-1; D not certain. The ends were cut back, 6 bases at V and 5 bases at J, with 13 bases in the middle. Germline V lookup: CDR1 SQVTM, CDR2 ANQGSEA. The CDR3 extends over 12 amino acids. CDR3 sequence: CSVDTLQETQYF. DNA of the CDR3: TGCAGCGTAGATACCCTACAGGAGACCCAGTACTTC.

The chain is built from TRBV6-2 or TRBV6-3 and TRBJ2-2; 7 bases fit TRBD1. Germline V gives CDR1 MNHEY, CDR2 SVGEGT. J gave up 4 bases and V 6 bases, and 5 bases lay outside the gene matches. This CDR3 has 14 amino acids. CDR3 in amino acids: CASSPDRATGELFF. The CDR3 bases are TGTGCCAGCAGCCCTGACAGGGCCACCGGGGAGCTGTTTTTT.

This chain joins TRBV6-6 and TRBJ1-2, with 12 bases that match TRBD1. Trimming cost V 6 bases and J 7 bases; bases outside gene matches: 12. The CDR3 sequence is 16 residues long. CDR1 MNHNY and CDR2 SVGAGI come from the germline V gene (reference sequence). In DNA, the CDR3 is TGTGCCAGCAGGCTCCCCGCGGGACAGGGGGCTCTTGGCTACACCTTC. This encodes CASRLPAGQGALGYTF.

The chain couples TRBV9 to TRBJ2-1, with 10 bases that match TRBD2. With 3 bases clipped from V and 7 bases from J, the junction kept 7 bases outside the gene matches. Germline V gene data show CDR1 as SGDLS and CDR2 as YYNGEE. This CDR3 has 15 amino acids. The CDR3, as DNA: TGTGCCAGCAGCGAGGGACTAGCGCTAGGTAATGAGCAGTTCTTC. Its translation: CASSEGLALGNEQFF.

The chain employs TRBV9 and TRBJ2-7, with 7 positions matching TRBD1. The CDR3 runs 15 residues. V lost 3 bases to trimming and J lost 0 bases; unmatched junction nucleotides: 6. Germline CDR1 and CDR2: SGDLS and YYNGEE. The CDR3 DNA reads TGTGCCAGCAGCGGTGGGGACAGCTTCTCCTACGAGCAGTACTTC. Translated, it gives CASSGGDSFSYEQYF.

The chain has TRBV7-6 and TRBJ1-2; no clear D. The CDR3 is 16 amino acids. CDR1 SGHVS and CDR2 FNYEAQ come from the germline V gene. The V and J ends lost 2 bases and 4 bases respectively, with 17 bases between them. The CDR3 protein is CASSLTPAGGGYGYTF. CDR3 bases: TGTGCCAGCAGCTTAACTCCAGCGGGCGGTGGCTATGGCTACACCTTC.

Here the CDR3 reads CASSPMTGSGNTIYF. The CDR3 coding sequence is TGCGCCAGCAGCCCGATGACAGGGTCTGGAAACACCATATATTTT. V usage is TRBV4-3 and J usage is TRBJ1-3; TRBD1 matches at 7 bases. V shed 4 bases and J 1 base; nucleotides not matched to a gene: 4. Germline V gene data show CDR1 as LGHNA and CDR2 as YSLEER. The CDR3 sequence is 15 residues long.

The chain joins TRBV30 to TRBJ1-2; a possible D gene is TRBD1 (6 bases). With 2 bases removed from V and 2 bases from J, the gap between germline ends came to 12 bases. Germline CDR1 reads GTSNPN; CDR2 reads SVGIG (reference sequence). CDR3 length: 14 amino acids. The CDR3 spells CAWSRTQGNYGYTF. The CDR3 coding sequence is TGTGCCTGGAGTCGCACACAGGGCAACTATGGCTACACCTTC.

This sequence joins TRBV4-1 and TRBJ2-4; D gene unclear. From germline, CDR1 is MGHRA and CDR2 YSYEKL. This CDR3 contains 16 residues. V was cut by 1 base and J by 1 base, with 11 bases left in between. In DNA form, the CDR3 reads TGCGCCAGCAGCCAAGGGAGCCAGCATGCCAAAAACATTCAGTACTTC. It codes for CASSQGSQHAKNIQYF.

CDR3 sequence: CASSQDFRKGQGTNSPLHF. In DNA, the CDR3 is TGTGCCAGCAGCCAAGATTTCCGGAAGGGACAGGGGACGAATTCACCCCTCCACTTT. This rearrangement joins TRBV3-1 (or the pseudogene TRBV3-2) to TRBJ1-6, with 10 positions matching TRBD1. With 0 bases clipped from V and 7 bases from J, the junction kept 12 bases outside the gene matches. This CDR3 is built from 19 residues. Germline V gene data show CDR1 as LGHDT and CDR2 as YNNKEL (reference sequence).

This clone was detected a few times. The V and J genes are TRBV13 and TRBJ2-1; D gene uncertain. Trimming shortened V by 6 bases and J by 1 base, and 10 bases separated the two germline ends. In germline, CDR1 is PRHDT, CDR2 FYEKMQ (reference sequence). The length of the CDR3 is 14 residues. CDR3 sequence reads: CASRESLSYNEQFF. The CDR3 DNA is TGTGCCAGCAGGGAGAGTTTGTCCTACAATGAGCAGTTCTTC. Drawing the rest from reference TRBV13 and TRBJ2-1, the complete variable domain is AAGVIQSPRHLIKEKRETATLKCYPIPRHDTVYWYQQGPGQDPQFLISFYEKMQSDKGSIPDRFSAQQFSDYHSELNMSSLELGDSALYFCASRESLSYNEQFFGPGTRLTVL.

This clone has more than one count but fewer than ten. The same CDR3 also results from other DNA sequences found in this sample. The chain carries TRBV19 and TRBJ1-5, with D possibly being TRBD1 (6 bases). The germline V gene encodes CDR1 LNHDA and CDR2 SQIVND (reference sequence). The CDR3 length is 15 residues. V lost 1 base and J lost 1, with 8 bases in between. Written as DNA, the CDR3 is TGTGCCAGTAGTATAGTCAGGGGAAGCAATCAGCCCCAGCATTTT. Translation gives CASSIVRGSNQPQHF.

The chain uses TRBV30 and TRBJ1-6; tentatively, D is TRBD1 (5 bases). V shed 3 bases and J shed 4 bases, with 16 bases lying between them. The CDR3 is 16 residues long. The germline CDR1 and CDR2 sequences are GTSNPN and SVGIG (reference sequence). The CDR3 nucleotides read TGTGCCTGGAGAGGAAGGACAAACGCATATAATTCACCCCTCCACTTT. This gives the protein CAWRGRTNAYNSPLHF.

This chain connects TRBV6-5 to TRBJ1-1, with D maybe TRBD1 (5 bases). The CDR3 extends over 15 amino acids. CDR1 and CDR2 (germline): MNHEY, SVGAGI. Trimming stripped 0 bases from V and 1 base from J, with 9 bases between. CDR3 nucleotide sequence: TGTGCCAGCAGTTACTCATTTACAGGGAACACTGAAGCTTTCTTT. Its protein is CASSYSFTGNTEAFF.

The rearrangement links TRBV9 to TRBJ2-2; 9 bases agree with TRBD1. The germline V gene has CDR1 SGDLS and CDR2 YYNGEE. The CDR3 is made up of 15 amino acids. Losses at the gene ends were 3 bases for V and 7 bases for J; bases not matched to a gene: 7. Written as DNA, the CDR3 is TGTGCCAGCAGCGCTAACAGGGGGCAGGGCGGGGAGCTGTTTTTT. It specifies CASSANRGQGGELFF.

The chain combines TRBV28 with TRBJ1-2, with 9 bases matching TRBD1. Germline CDR1 MDHEN, CDR2 SYDVKM. The CDR3 sequence is 14 residues long. Trimming cost V 5 bases and J 4 bases; bases outside gene matches: 5. This CDR3 is CASSLRTGVYGYTF. In DNA form, the CDR3 reads TGTGCCAGCAGTCTGAGGACAGGGGTCTATGGCTACACCTTC.

The chain has TRBV6-5 and TRBJ2-7; 13 bases line up with TRBD2. Germline V gives CDR1 MNHEY, CDR2 SVGAGI. V lost 6 bases, J lost 0 bases, and 2 bases stayed unmatched. This CDR3 is built from 15 residues. In DNA, the CDR3 is TGTGCCAGCAGCCGGACTAGCGGGAGCTCCTACGAGCAGTACTTC. Its translation: CASSRTSGSSYEQYF.

The rearrangement joins TRBV6-2 or TRBV6-3 to TRBJ1-2; tentative D call: TRBD1 (5 bases). The CDR3 sequence is 14 residues long. CDR1 and CDR2 from the germline V gene are MNHEY and SVGEGT. V was cut by 5 bases and J by 4 bases, with 14 bases left in between. The CDR3: CASSLRVGGYGYTF. CDR3 DNA: TGTGCCAGCAGTCTCAGGGTCGGGGGCTATGGCTACACCTTC.

As for this clone: A junction end diverges from the germline sequence, so it may reflect a read error. The chain uses TRBV3-1 (or the pseudogene TRBV3-2) and TRBJ1-2; 7 bases line up with TRBD1. Germline V gene data show CDR1 as LGHDT and CDR2 as YNNKEL (reference sequence). This CDR3 region has 13 residues. Here the CDR3 reads CASSLEVPGQRIF. CDR3 nucleotide sequence: TGTGCCAGCAGCCTAGAGGTCCCGGGACAGCGGATTTTC.

The V gene is TRBV10-1, the J gene TRBJ2-2; 7 nucleotides align to TRBD1. Unmatched junction bases numbered 6, after V lost 4 bases and J lost 4 bases. Germline V CDR1 and CDR2: WNHNN, SYGVQD (reference sequence). The CDR3 extends over 15 amino acids. The CDR3 protein is CASSGNHRGTGELFF. The CDR3 DNA reads TGCGCCAGCAGTGGGAATCACAGGGGCACCGGGGAGCTGTTTTTT.

The chain combines TRBV3-1 (or the pseudogene TRBV3-2) with TRBJ1-4, with 11 bases that match TRBD1. CDR3 length: 14 amino acids. Germline V gene sequence: CDR1 LGHDT, CDR2 YNNKEL (reference sequence). Unmatched junction bases numbered 7, after V lost 8 bases and J lost 8 bases. In nucleotides, the CDR3 is TGTGCCAGCTGTAACCGGGACAGGGGGGAAAAACTGTTTTTT. Translated: CASCNRDRGEKLFF.

This clone appeared many times. V gene TRBV7-2 combines with J gene TRBJ2-2; a weak D match, TRBD2 (6 bases). The CDR3 runs 14 residues. V was shortened by 1 base and J by 9 bases, with 12 bases between the two germline ends. CDR1 is SGHTA, CDR2 FQGNSA, per germline. The CDR3 nucleotides are TGTGCCAGCAGCTTAGACGGGGGTTACAGGGAGCTGTTTTTT. Translated, it gives CASSLDGGYRELFF.

The rearrangement uses TRBV24-1 and TRBJ1-2; D remains unclear. The germline gives CDR1 KGHDR, CDR2 SFDVKD. The CDR3 has 13 residues. V lost 7 bases and J 4 bases, leaving 12 bases between the germline ends. The CDR3 sequence: CATSERAGYGYTF. As DNA, the CDR3 is TGTGCCACCAGCGAAAGGGCGGGCTATGGCTACACCTTC.